The 5 T cell receptor beta chains below all came from one sample that was sequenced in a study of blood T cell repertoires in COVID-19. The repertoire was sequenced with immunoSEQ multiplex PCR; TCRdb's copy has only in-frame clones and lacks some. The table has around 200,000 clones, less than 90% seen once. The sequenced sample consisted of peripheral blood. These receptors originate from a woman aged 80 or over with active or convalescent COVID-19.

The chain links TRBV19 to TRBJ2-1; possibly TRBD1 for D (5 bases). Germline CDR1 LNHDA, CDR2 SQIVND (reference sequence). The CDR3 extends over 15 amino acids. Trimming took off 5 bases at V and 0 bases at J, with 11 bases between the two ends. The CDR3 DNA reads as TGTGCCAGTAGTGTACAGGAGAGCTCCTACAATGAGCAGTTCTTC. As protein: CASSVQESSYNEQFF.

V usage is TRBV9 and J usage is TRBJ2-1; D not resolved. Germline V gene sequence: CDR1 SGDLS, CDR2 YYNGEE. CDR3 length: 15 amino acids. V dropped 1 base and J dropped 2 bases, with 10 bases sitting between them. This chain's CDR3 is CASSVMETAYNEQFF. The CDR3, as DNA: TGTGCCAGCAGCGTAATGGAAACAGCCTACAATGAGCAGTTCTTC.

This clone showed up just once. The chain combines TRBV6-5 with TRBJ2-1; the match to TRBD2 covers 8 bases. CDR1 and CDR2 (germline): MNHEY, SVGAGI. After removal of 5 bases from V and 8 bases from J, the junction contained 11 bases not matched to a gene. The CDR3 consists of 15 residues. CDR3 sequence (DNA): TGTGCCAGCAGTACCTTGACGGGAGGGGACTATGAGCAGTTCTTC. It translates to CASSTLTGGDYEQFF.

The chain employs TRBV29-1 and TRBJ1-1; 7 positions match TRBD1. The trim removed 7 bases at V and 0 bases at J, leaving 5 bases unmatched. The CDR3 is 13 residues long. The germline CDR1 and CDR2 sequences are SQVTM and ANQGSEA. The chain's CDR3 is CSAAGQLNTEAFF. CDR3 bases: TGCAGCGCGGCGGGACAGCTGAACACTGAAGCTTTCTTT.

V usage is TRBV6-1 and J usage is TRBJ2-3; 11 nucleotides line up with TRBD2. There are 16 residues in the CDR3. Germline CDR1 reads MNHNS; CDR2 reads SASEGT. V lost 4 bases and J lost 0; bases outside the gene matches: 3. This chain's CDR3 is CASSATSGVSTDTQYF. As DNA, the CDR3 is TGTGCCAGCAGTGCGACTAGCGGGGTTAGCACAGATACGCAGTATTTT.